This T cell receptor beta chain is drawn from a study of blood T cell repertoires in COVID-19. Generated by immunoSEQ multiplex PCR, the TCRdb table keeps only in-frame clones and is missing some. Among about 350,000 clones, more than 85% were seen once, and the ten largest hold under 3%. Germline loops: CDR1 MNHEY, CDR2 SMNVEV (reference sequence). V was shortened by 2 bases and J by 3 bases, with 8 bases between the two germline ends. CDR3 size: 15 residues. This sequence joins TRBV27 and TRBJ1-6; no firm D call. This clonotype originated in a woman aged 30 to 39 who had recovered from COVID-19. The sequenced sample was PBMCs or T cells enriched from blood (not recorded which). CDR3 sequence (DNA): TGTGCCAGCAGTTTAGTCAGAAACTATAATTCACCCCTCCACTTT. Translation: CASSLVRNYNSPLHF.